Listed below are T cell receptor beta chains from one sample, sequenced in a study of T cell responses to AZD1222 COVID-19 vaccine. TCRdb's copy holds only in-frame clones and misses some; the assay was immunoSEQ multiplex PCR. In the table there are 120,000 or so clones, 90% of which are singletons. The sample in question was peripheral blood, obtained on day 0 of AZD1222 vaccination. These TCRs come from an adult in good health. Each CDR3 is given with its conserved first and last residue. A D gene is named only where the DNA matches it firmly. Clone sizes are given selectively: once, few, many, or a class where the clone is expanded.

.,TRBV3-1/TRBV3-2,TRBJ2-1,.,CASSQETRLANEQFF,TGTGCCAGCAGCCAAGAAACACGGCTAGCAAATGAGCAGTTCTTC
.,TRBV4-2,TRBJ1-2,.,CASSQEQSLYGYTF,TGTGCCAGCAGCCAAGAACAGTCTCTCTATGGCTACACCTTC
.,TRBV19,TRBJ2-2,TRBD2,CASSIQSGSGAGELFF,TGTGCCAGTAGTATACAGAGCGGGAGCGGTGCCGGGGAGCTGTTTTTT
.,TRBV19,TRBJ1-1,.,CASSGEGWGTEAFF,TGTGCCAGTAGTGGAGAGGGATGGGGCACTGAAGCTTTCTTT
.,TRBV18,TRBJ2-5,TRBD1,CASSPRTGETQYF,TGTGCCAGCTCACCGAGGACAGGGGAGACCCAGTACTTC
once,TRBV5-8,TRBJ2-4,TRBD2,CASSFSGRSHIQYF,TGTGCCAGCAGCTTTAGCGGGAGGAGTCACATTCAGTACTTC
.,TRBV7-2,TRBJ2-5,.,CASSLAFRVKETQYF,TGTGCCAGCAGCTTAGCGTTCAGGGTGAAAGAGACCCAGTACTTC
.,TRBV9,TRBJ2-5,TRBD2,CASSPLLAGGRGETQYF,TGTGCCAGCAGCCCTCTCCTAGCGGGAGGACGTGGGGAGACCCAGTACTTC
.,TRBV21-1,TRBJ1-2,.,CASSKMRSQGRPGGYGYTF,TGTGCCAGCAGCAAAATGAGGAGCCAAGGTCGGCCGGGGGGCTATGGCTACACCTTC
.,TRBV24-1,TRBJ2-5,.,CATSGTYQETQYF,TGTGCCACCAGTGGGACTTACCAAGAGACCCAGTACTTC
.,TRBV5-8,TRBJ2-5,.,CASSKGDRETQYF,TGTGCCAGCAGCAAGGGGGACCGAGAGACCCAGTACTTC
.,TRBV2,TRBJ2-7,TRBD2,CASRGGSYEQYF,TGTGCCAGCCGGGGAGGGTCCTACGAGCAGTACTTC
.,TRBV9,TRBJ2-7,.,CASSVESGREQYF,TGTGCCAGCAGCGTAGAAAGTGGGAGGGAGCAGTACTTC
.,TRBV4-1,TRBJ2-7,.,CASSPLWGVPRNEQYF,TGCGCCAGCAGCCCTCTTTGGGGGGTCCCGAGGAACGAGCAGTACTTC
.,TRBV19,TRBJ1-5,TRBD1,CASRKGTGLNQPQHF,TGTGCCAGTAGAAAAGGGACAGGGCTCAATCAGCCCCAGCATTTT
.,TRBV19,TRBJ1-5,TRBD1,CASSTQGQGSQPQHF,TGTGCCAGTAGTACCCAGGGACAGGGCAGTCAGCCCCAGCATTTT
.,TRBV5-1,TRBJ2-1,TRBD2,CASSWDSGRAFNEQFF,TGCGCCAGCAGCTGGGATAGCGGGAGGGCCTTCAATGAGCAGTTCTTC
.,TRBV5-1,TRBJ2-3,.,CASSPGPVEDTQYF,TGCGCCAGCAGCCCGGGTCCCGTCGAGGATACGCAGTATTTT
.,TRBV29-1,TRBJ1-2,TRBD1,CSVAEGQGFKFHTF,TGCAGCGTTGCGGAGGGACAGGGGTTTAAGTTCCACACCTTC
.,TRBV21-1,TRBJ1-1,.,CASSPLRMNTEAFF,TGTGCCAGCAGTCCATTACGGATGAACACTGAAGCTTTCTTT
.,TRBV10-3,TRBJ1-2,.,CAISGPITGNYGYTF,TGTGCCATCAGTGGCCCTATTACAGGGAACTATGGCTACACCTTC
.,TRBV2,TRBJ2-2,.,CASSEAGGPGELFF,TGTGCCAGCAGTGAAGCCGGCGGGCCCGGGGAGCTGTTTTTT
.,TRBV14,TRBJ2-3,.,CASSPPTAGTQYF,TGTGCCAGCAGCCCCCCTACGGCGGGTACGCAGTATTTT
.,TRBV7-2,TRBJ2-1,TRBD1,CASSLRTGKDEQFF,TGTGCCAGCAGCTTAAGGACAGGGAAGGATGAGCAGTTCTTC
.,TRBV5-1,TRBJ2-1,.,CASSLRQGINEQFF,TGCGCCAGCAGCTTGCGGCAGGGGATCAATGAGCAGTTCTTC
.,TRBV11-3,TRBJ2-1,TRBD1,CASSLGQGPPNEQFF,TGTGCCAGCAGCTTAGGACAGGGGCCACCCAATGAGCAGTTCTTC
.,TRBV5-1,TRBJ2-7,.,CASSLWAQASSYEQYF,TGCGCCAGCAGCTTGTGGGCTCAGGCGAGCTCCTACGAGCAGTACTTC
.,TRBV10-1,TRBJ2-1,TRBD2,CASSLGLAGEGEQFF,TGCGCCAGCAGCCTCGGACTAGCGGGAGAGGGGGAGCAGTTCTTC
.,TRBV5-1,TRBJ2-1,TRBD2,CASSLLGLAVNNEQFF,TGCGCCAGCAGCTTACTCGGGCTAGCGGTTAACAATGAGCAGTTCTTC
.,TRBV5-6,TRBJ2-2,TRBD2,CASSLGLAGGSGELFF,TGTGCCAGCAGCTTGGGACTAGCGGGAGGATCCGGGGAGCTGTTTTTT
.,TRBV21-1,TRBJ1-4,.,CASSKEARVGEKLFF,TGTGCCAGCAGCAAAGAGGCCAGGGTAGGGGAAAAACTGTTTTTT
once,TRBV2,TRBJ1-1,.,CASSEPRLSRTEAFF,TGTGCCAGCAGTGAACCCCGTTTGAGCCGGACTGAAGCTTTCTTT
.,TRBV28,TRBJ1-2,.,CASSHGFYGYTF,TGTGCCAGCAGCCATGGGTTCTATGGCTACACCTTC
.,TRBV4-1,TRBJ1-4,TRBD1,CASSPVRDRTNEKLFF,TGCGCCAGCAGCCCCGTGCGGGACAGAACTAATGAAAAACTGTTTTTT
.,TRBV5-6,TRBJ1-2,.,CASSLADPNYGYTF,TGTGCCAGCAGCTTGGCAGACCCTAACTATGGCTACACCTTC
.,TRBV23-1,TRBJ2-3,TRBD2,CASSPVLAGSTDTQYF,TGCGCCAGCAGTCCCGTACTAGCGGGGAGCACAGATACGCAGTATTTT
.,TRBV19,TRBJ1-2,.,CASSQTGEVVGYGYTF,TGTGCCAGTAGCCAGACAGGAGAGGTGGTGGGGTATGGCTACACCTTC
few,TRBV28,TRBJ1-1,.,CASSFHATTLNTEAFF,TGTGCCAGCAGTTTTCATGCCACCACATTGAACACTGAAGCTTTCTTT
.,TRBV28,TRBJ2-3,TRBD1,CASSSTGQGLVTQYF,TGTGCCAGCAGTTCCACCGGACAGGGTTTAGTTACGCAGTATTTT
.,TRBV10-2,TRBJ1-5,TRBD1,CASSEGGGGTEHF,TGCGCCAGCAGTGAGGGAGGTGGGGGGACAGAACATTTT
.,TRBV11-2,TRBJ1-5,.,CASSLDVSVPQHF,TGTGCCAGCAGCTTAGACGTGTCAGTCCCCCAGCATTTT
.,TRBV2,TRBJ1-5,.,CASNEEWGPQHF,TGTGCCAGCAATGAAGAATGGGGGCCCCAGCATTTT
.,TRBV12-3/TRBV12-4,TRBJ2-7,.,CASSLLGYEQYF,TGTGCCAGCAGTTTATTAGGGTACGAGCAGTACTTC
.,TRBV14,TRBJ2-6,.,CASSARGSRWANVLTF,TGTGCCAGCAGCGCCAGGGGAAGTAGGTGGGCCAACGTCCTGACTTTC
.,TRBV9,TRBJ1-3,.,CASSPRGDYNTIYF,TGTGCCAGCAGCCCACGAGGAGACTACAACACCATATATTTT
.,TRBV5-1,TRBJ2-2,.,CASILDTNTGELFF,TGCGCCAGCATACTAGACACGAACACCGGGGAGCTGTTTTTT
once,TRBV2,TRBJ2-6,.,CASVGGYVLTF,TGTGCCAGCGTAGGGGGTTACGTCCTGACTTTC
once,TRBV27,TRBJ2-7,.,CASSNTGPRGEQYF,TGTGCCAGCAGTAACACGGGTCCCCGGGGAGAGCAGTACTTC
.,TRBV5-1,TRBJ1-1,.,CASSPTLDRNTEAFF,TGCGCCAGCAGCCCCACCCTGGACAGGAACACTGAAGCTTTCTTT
.,TRBV29-1,TRBJ2-7,TRBD1,CSVDTGVSYEQYF,TGCAGCGTGGACACAGGGGTGTCCTACGAGCAGTACTTC
.,TRBV24-1,TRBJ2-1,TRBD1,CATSPPTGEESYNEQFF,TGTGCCACCAGCCCCCCGACAGGGGAAGAATCCTACAATGAGCAGTTCTTC